This TCR beta chain was observed in a study of OX40 agonist ivuxolimab in advanced cancers. Study at large: It was ivuxolimab, an agonistic anti-OX40 (CD134) antibody, that patients were treated with. General study findings and limits: Low normalized T-cell clonal expansion was additionally recorded for some nonresponders.

This CDR3 has 14 residues. V shed 4 bases, J shed 7 bases, and the junction held 6 bases outside the gene matches. CDR1 SEHNR and CDR2 FQNEAQ come from the germline V gene (reference sequence). The sample holds a few counts of this clone. The antigen is not known. The protocol was immunoSEQ multiplex PCR, while the TCRdb copy is restricted to in-frame clones and leaves out a portion. The repertoire includes tens of thousands of clones, 80% to 85% of them detected once, and around a fifth sits in the top ten. The V and J genes are TRBV7-9 and TRBJ1-2; 10 nucleotides align to TRBD1. This TCR was recovered from an adult with an advanced solid tumor such as melanoma, head and neck, liver or kidney cancer. Sequencing used CD4+ or CD8+ T cells sorted from blood, obtained in a trial of the OX40 agonist ivuxolimab. CDR3 region: CASSSPRTGGGYTF. The CDR3 DNA follows: TGTGCCAGCAGCTCCCCCCGGACAGGGGGTGGCTACACCTTC.